Presented here are 13 T cell receptor beta chains from one specimen sequenced in a study of blood T cell repertoires in COVID-19. Sequencing was performed with immunoSEQ multiplex PCR; in TCRdb, only in-frame clones are kept and a portion is missing. This repertoire shows about 200,000 clones, approximately 90% found once; its top ten account for about 6.3%. The source material was peripheral blood. Receptors were obtained from a man between 40 and 49 years old with active or convalescent COVID-19.

The gene calls are TRBV7-2 and TRBJ2-1; 8 bases align to TRBD2. Germline-derived CDR1 and CDR2 are SGHTA and FQGNSA. With 5 bases clipped from V and 8 bases from J, the junction kept 14 bases outside the gene matches. CDR3 length: 16 residues. The chain's CDR3 is CASSQQSRTSIDEQFF. The CDR3 DNA follows: TGTGCCAGCAGCCAACAGTCCAGGACTAGCATTGATGAGCAGTTCTTC.

The rearrangement uses TRBV15 and TRBJ1-6; no clear D. This CDR3 spans 19 amino acids. Germline CDR1 reads LNHNV; CDR2 reads YYDKDF (reference sequence). V was clipped by 0 bases and J by 4 bases, with 19 bases between them. The CDR3 bases are TGTGCCACCAGCAGAGATCCAAGAATAGCGCAGCATTATAATTCACCCCTCCACTTT. Protein product: CATSRDPRIAQHYNSPLHF.

The chain is built from TRBV7-3 and TRBJ2-1; 12 bases align to TRBD2. The germline gives CDR1 SGHTA, CDR2 FQGTGA. The CDR3 totals 18 residues. Trimming at V came to 4 bases and at J to 3 bases, leaving 10 bases not matched to a gene. Written as DNA, the CDR3 is TGTGCCAGCAGCTCCCGGACTAGCGGGGTCCTTAACTACAATGAGCAGTTCTTC. Amino acid sequence: CASSSRTSGVLNYNEQFF.

This chain joins TRBV6-6 and TRBJ1-3; a possible D gene is TRBD1 (5 bases). Trimming stripped 6 bases from V and 0 bases from J, with 18 bases between. Germline-derived CDR1 and CDR2 are MNHNY and SVGAGI (reference sequence). The CDR3 is made up of 17 amino acids. CDR3 region: CASSRAIRGGSGNTIYF. The DNA for the CDR3 is TGTGCCAGCAGCCGAGCAATCCGCGGGGGCTCTGGAAACACCATATATTTT.

The genes are TRBV2 and TRBJ2-1; 7 nucleotides agree with TRBD2. The CDR3 totals 17 residues. With 3 bases clipped from V and 2 bases from J, the junction kept 10 bases outside the gene matches. The germline gives CDR1 SNHLY, CDR2 FYNNEI. Here the CDR3 reads CASSEAPPAGAYNEQFF. The CDR3 DNA is TGTGCCAGCAGTGAGGCCCCCCCCGCGGGAGCCTACAATGAGCAGTTCTTC.

For the CDR3, the DNA is TGCGCCAGCAGCCCTTCCCCCAGGGGGAGCGGAACCGGGGAGCTGTTTTTT. It encodes CASSPSPRGSGTGELFF. The chain couples TRBV5-1 to TRBJ2-2, with TRBD1 matching 7 bases. Germline V lookup: CDR1 SGHRS, CDR2 YFSETQ. This CDR3 region has 17 residues. V lost 4 bases to trimming and J lost 5 bases; unmatched junction nucleotides: 14.

DNA of the CDR3: TGTGCCAGCAGTGAAGCGCGGGGCAGGGCAGGTGGCTACACCTTC. Amino acids: CASSEARGRAGGYTF. The gene calls are TRBV6-1 and TRBJ1-2; D possibly corresponds to TRBD1 (5 bases). The CDR3 runs 15 residues. Germline V gene sequence: CDR1 MNHNS, CDR2 SASEGT. Trimming took off 0 bases at V and 7 bases at J, with 15 bases between the two ends.

The chain carries TRBV4-2 and TRBJ1-1, with a possible D match to TRBD1 (6 bases). CDR3 size: 15 residues. Germline V gene sequence: CDR1 LGHNA, CDR2 YNFKEQ. V lost 0 bases and J lost 5, with 13 bases in between. The CDR3 here is CASSQEGGGGTEAFF. Here the CDR3 DNA reads TGTGCCAGCAGCCAAGAAGGGGGGGGAGGGACTGAAGCTTTCTTT.

The rearrangement links TRBV4-2 to TRBJ1-2; TRBD1 agrees at 7 bases. Trimming removed 0 bases from V and 1 base from J; junction bases left unmatched: 2. The V gene's germline CDR1 is LGHNA and CDR2 YNFKEQ. CDR3 length equals 15 residues. The CDR3 nucleotides are TGTGCCAGCAGCCAAGATGCAGGGGGTAACTATGGCTACACCTTC. It yields the protein CASSQDAGGNYGYTF.

This chain connects TRBV2 to TRBJ2-6; 8 bases match TRBD2. The V gene's germline CDR1 is SNHLY and CDR2 FYNNEI. The V segment lost 10 bases and the J segment 3 bases; nucleotides outside the gene matches: 2. This CDR3 spans 13 amino acids. In DNA, the CDR3 is TGTGCCACCGGGGGGGTTGGGGCCAACGTCCTGACTTTC. Its protein is CATGGVGANVLTF. The full variable domain, its missing parts supplied by reference TRBV2 and TRBJ2-6, is EPEVTQTPSHQVTQMGQEVILRCVPISNHLYFYWYRQILGQKVEFLVSFYNNEISEKSEIFDDQFSVERPDGSNFTLKIRSTKLEDSAMYFCATGGVGANVLTFGAGSRLTVL.

The rearrangement joins TRBV11-3 to TRBJ2-1, with D maybe TRBD2 (6 bases). V shed 1 base and J shed 7 bases, with 14 bases lying between them. Germline values: CDR1 SGHNT, CDR2 YENEEA. CDR3 length: 15 amino acids. The CDR3 DNA sequence: TGTGCCAGCAGCTTAGTTGGCGGGACGGCAAATGAGCAGTTCTTC. Its protein is CASSLVGGTANEQFF.

The chain has TRBV21-1 and TRBJ1-6. TRBV21-1 is marked as a pseudogene. This CDR3 contains 15 residues. CDR3 coding DNA: TGTGCCAGCAGCCTAGGGAGCTCCTATAATTCACCCCTCCACTTT. Encoded protein: CASSLGSSYNSPLHF.

This sequence joins TRBV30 and TRBJ1-2; D may be TRBD1 (6 bases). The CDR3 spans 15 residues. Germline CDR1 is GTSNPN and CDR2 is SVGIG (reference sequence). Trimming stripped 0 bases from V and 7 bases from J, with 18 bases between. The CDR3 bases are TGTGCCTGGAGTGTACCGGGACACGAGTTCTCTGGCTACACCTTC. The encoded protein is CAWSVPGHEFSGYTF.